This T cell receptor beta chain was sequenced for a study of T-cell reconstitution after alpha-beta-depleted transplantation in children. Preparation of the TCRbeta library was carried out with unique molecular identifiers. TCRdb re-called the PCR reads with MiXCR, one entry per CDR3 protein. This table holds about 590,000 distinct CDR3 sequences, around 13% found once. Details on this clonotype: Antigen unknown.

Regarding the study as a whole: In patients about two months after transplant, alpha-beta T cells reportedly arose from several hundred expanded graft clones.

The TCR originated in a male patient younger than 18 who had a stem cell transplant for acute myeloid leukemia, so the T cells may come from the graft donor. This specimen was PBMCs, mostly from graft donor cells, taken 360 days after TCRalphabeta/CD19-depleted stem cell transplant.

CDR3 bases: TGTGCCAGCAAAGGAAACACTGAAGCTTTCTTT. Translated: CASKGNTEAFF. The rearrangement links TRBV4-2 to TRBJ1-1; D ambiguous. V lost 7 bases, J lost 2 bases, and 5 bases lay in between. In germline, CDR1 is LGHNA, CDR2 YNFKEQ. The CDR3 is made up of 11 amino acids.